The 7 T cell receptor beta chains in this list originate from one sample, sequenced in a study of cytomegalovirus exposure and HLA in healthy donors. The study ran its PCR with 60 Vbeta and 13 Jbeta primers. Clones were read by immunoSEQ multiplex PCR, and TCRdb kept only the in-frame ones, dropping some. The table lists about 120,000 clones, around 80% of them singletons. Sample: PBMCs. The receptors were gathered from a man between 45 and 60 years old in good health and CMV-seronegative.

The rearrangement uses TRBV5-1 and TRBJ2-1; D remains unclear. The CDR3 is made up of 11 amino acids. Between the trimmed V and J ends, which lost 7 bases and 6 bases, there was a span of 8 bases. The germline CDR1 and CDR2 sequences are SGHRS and YFSETQ. The CDR3 DNA follows: TGCGCCAGCTTCTATAGCAATGAGCAGTTCTTC. Translated: CASFYSNEQFF.

The chain couples TRBV19 to TRBJ1-5, with 12 bases fitting TRBD1. The ends lost 3 bases at V and 6 bases at J; junction bases unmatched: 3. The V gene's germline CDR1 is LNHDA and CDR2 SQIVND (reference sequence). The CDR3 loop spans 15 amino acids. The CDR3 protein is CASSMGQGAFQPQHF. CDR3 DNA: TGTGCCAGTAGTATGGGACAGGGGGCGTTTCAGCCCCAGCATTTT.

This chain connects TRBV18 to TRBJ2-7; 9 positions match TRBD1. The junction had 8 bases not matched to a gene; V was cut back by 5 bases and J by 3 bases. This CDR3 has 15 amino acids. Germline assignment: CDR1 KGHSH and CDR2 LQKENI. CDR3 coding DNA: TGTGCCAGCTCAGCGGGCGCGGGACAGGGCTACGAGCAGTACTTC. It specifies CASSAGAGQGYEQYF.

This chain connects TRBV5-1 to TRBJ1-2, with unresolved D. V gave up 0 bases and J gave up 2 bases, with 8 bases separating them. Germline loops: CDR1 SGHRS, CDR2 YFSETQ. This CDR3 comprises 14 residues. CDR3 sequence (DNA): TGCGCCAGCAGCTTGGCCAGGCCAAACTATGGCTACACCTTC. The encoded protein is CASSLARPNYGYTF.

This clone came up a few times. The V and J genes are TRBV4-1 and TRBJ2-1, with 9 bases that match TRBD1. Germline V gene sequence: CDR1 MGHRA, CDR2 YSYEKL. V shed 4 bases, J shed 5 bases, and the junction held 6 bases outside the gene matches. CDR3 length: 15 amino acids. CDR3 nucleotides: TGCGCCAGCAGCCCCGGGACAGGGAATAACAATGAGCAGTTCTTC. Its translation: CASSPGTGNNNEQFF.

The V call is TRBV29-1, the J call TRBJ1-2, with no clear D. The CDR3 has 15 amino acids. The V end lost 6 bases, the J end lost 8 bases, and 25 bases lay between the germline ends. CDR1 is SQVTM and CDR2 is ANQGSEA in the germline V gene. CDR3 sequence reads: CSVEIPVMPAEGYTF. CDR3 DNA sequence: TGCAGCGTGGAAATCCCGGTGATGCCCGCTGAGGGCTACACCTTC. Full variable domain (rest looked up from reference TRBV29-1 and TRBJ1-2): SAVISQKPSRDICQRGTSLTIQCQVDSQVTMMFWYRQQPGQSLTLIATANQGSEATYESGFVIDKFPISRPNLTFSTLTVSNMSPEDSSIYLCSVEIPVMPAEGYTFGSGTRLTVV.

The chain recombines TRBV2 with TRBJ1-3; maybe TRBD1 (6 bases). Trimming pared 5 bases from V and 5 bases from J, leaving 10 bases between. Germline CDR1 SNHLY, CDR2 FYNNEI. The CDR3 totals 13 residues. The CDR3 bases are TGTGCCAGCAGTCGGGACACGAGAAACACCATATATTTT. Translation: CASSRDTRNTIYF.